Detailed here is one T cell receptor (beta chain). Its antigen is as yet unknown. This CDR3 has 15 amino acids. V was shortened by 0 bases and J by 2 bases, with 9 bases between the two germline ends. From germline, CDR1 is SGHAT and CDR2 FQNNGV. Naivety among CD8 cells was defined by CD45RO negativity and positive CCR7 selection, thereby excluding terminally differentiated effector memory CD45RA+ cells. Data came from immunoSEQ multiplex PCR; TCRdb stores just in-frame clones and leaves some out. The table lists about 2 million clones, approximately 94% of them singletons, with approximately 1.2% in the top ten. These data originate in a study of shared clonotypes between healthy human individuals. Findings of the study overall: It was observed that 5% to 6% of naive CD4 clonotypes were shared across several donors.

The sequenced sample was naive CD8+ T cells sorted from blood. This chain uses TRBV11-2 with TRBJ2-3; no firm D call. The source of this sequence is a man younger than 35 in good health. The CDR3 here is CASSLDEAITDTQYF. The CDR3 nucleotides read TGTGCCAGCAGCTTAGATGAGGCTATCACAGATACGCAGTATTTT.